A single sample gave rise to the 9 T cell receptor beta chains below, sequenced in a study of cytomegalovirus exposure and HLA in healthy donors. PCR involved 60 Vbeta and 13 Jbeta primers. Profiled with immunoSEQ multiplex PCR; TCRdb holds only in-frame clones, not every one. Of 70,000 to 95,000 clones listed, 78% are singletons. Sequenced material: PBMCs. The receptors were sampled from a middle-aged man in good health and CMV-seronegative.

This sequence joins TRBV19 and TRBJ2-7; 9 bases map to TRBD2. V lost 1 base, J lost 3 bases, and 16 bases stayed unmatched. Germline assignment: CDR1 LNHDA and CDR2 SQIVND (reference sequence). The CDR3 is made up of 19 amino acids. CDR3 region: CASSIGPFFSSGTFYEQYF. The CDR3 DNA follows: TGTGCCAGTAGTATAGGCCCATTTTTCTCTAGCGGGACTTTCTACGAGCAGTACTTC.

The chain is built from TRBV28 and TRBJ2-3; D call uncertain. The CDR3 totals 13 residues. Trimming took off 5 bases at V and 1 base at J, with 7 bases between the two ends. Germline V gene sequence: CDR1 MDHEN, CDR2 SYDVKM. The CDR3 bases are TGTGCCAGCAGTGGAGAGGGCACAGATACGCAGTATTTT. Translated, it gives CASSGEGTDTQYF.

CDR3 bases: TGTGCCACCAGCAGAGGAGTACAGCAAGAGACCCAGTACTTC. Amino acid sequence: CATSRGVQQETQYF. This chain links TRBV15 with TRBJ2-5; D gene unclear. The length of the CDR3 is 14 residues. Looked up from germline, CDR1 is LNHNV and CDR2 is YYDKDF (reference sequence). Between the trimmed V and J ends, which lost 1 base and 2 bases, there was a span of 8 bases.

This clone was detected once. The chain employs TRBV11-2 and TRBJ1-6, with D possibly being TRBD1 (5 bases). Germline-derived CDR1 and CDR2 are SGHAT and FQNNGV. Between the trimmed V and J ends, which lost 6 bases and 9 bases, there was a span of 15 bases. This CDR3 is built from 14 residues. The DNA for the CDR3 is TGTGCCAGCAGTCTGGGCAGGGCCGGTTCACCCCTCCACTTT. It specifies CASSLGRAGSPLHF.

The J gene is TRBJ2-7, the V gene TRBV28; D might be TRBD1 (6 bases). This CDR3 has 12 residues. Trimming shortened V by 7 bases and J by 3 bases, and 10 bases separated the two germline ends. CDR1 is MDHEN, CDR2 SYDVKM, per germline. CDR3: CASIGQFYEQYF. The CDR3 coding sequence is TGTGCCAGCATCGGACAGTTCTACGAGCAGTACTTC.

The chain carries TRBV7-2 and TRBJ1-2; TRBD1 aligns across 7 bases. The V gene end was trimmed by 4 bases and the J gene end by 1 base; junction bases not matched to a gene: 12. Germline V gene lookup returns CDR1 SGHTA and CDR2 FQGNSA. This CDR3 has 17 residues. In DNA, the CDR3 is TGTGCCAGCAGCTCAGGGGGTTCATTGGACAGTAACTATGGCTACACCTTC. It translates to CASSSGGSLDSNYGYTF.

The CDR3 DNA sequence: TGTGCCAGCAGTTACGGACAGGGGGTAGGAGAGACCCAGTACTTC. Its translation: CASSYGQGVGETQYF. The chain links TRBV6-6 to TRBJ2-5; 10 bases map to TRBD1. V trimming: 2 bases; J trimming: 4 bases; junction bases outside the gene matches: 4. Germline-derived CDR1 and CDR2 are MNHNY and SVGAGI (reference sequence). The CDR3 contains 15 residues.

This chain uses TRBV18 with TRBJ2-1; tentative D call: TRBD1 (5 bases). The CDR3 totals 17 residues. CDR1 is KGHSH and CDR2 is LQKENI in the germline V gene. V lost 4 bases, J lost 3 bases, and 19 bases lay in between. CDR3 in DNA: TGTGCCAGCTCACAGACAGCCTCCGATATTTTCTACAATGAGCAGTTCTTC. Protein sequence: CASSQTASDIFYNEQFF.

The chain couples TRBV5-1 to TRBJ1-1; the D is unclear. CDR1 and CDR2 from the germline V gene are SGHRS and YFSETQ. V lost 4 bases and J 1 base, leaving 11 bases between the germline ends. This CDR3 is 14 amino acids long. CDR3 amino acids: CASSMVSGNTEAFF. CDR3 DNA: TGCGCCAGCAGCATGGTATCGGGGAACACTGAAGCTTTCTTT.